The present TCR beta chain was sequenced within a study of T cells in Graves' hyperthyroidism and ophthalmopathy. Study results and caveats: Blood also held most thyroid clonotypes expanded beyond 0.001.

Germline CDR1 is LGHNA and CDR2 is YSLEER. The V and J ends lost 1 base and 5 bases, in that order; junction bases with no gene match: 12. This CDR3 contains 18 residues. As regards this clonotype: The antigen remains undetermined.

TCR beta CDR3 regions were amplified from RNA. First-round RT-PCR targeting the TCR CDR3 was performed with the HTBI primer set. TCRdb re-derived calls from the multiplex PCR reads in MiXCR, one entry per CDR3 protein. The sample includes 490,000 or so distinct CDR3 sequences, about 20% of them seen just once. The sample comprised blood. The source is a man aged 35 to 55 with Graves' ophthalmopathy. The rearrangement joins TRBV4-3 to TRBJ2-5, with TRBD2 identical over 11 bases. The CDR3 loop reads CASSQGSLLAGGPETQYF. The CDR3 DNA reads TGCGCCAGCAGCCAAGGATCCCTATTAGCGGGAGGGCCGGAGACCCAGTACTTC.